This T cell receptor beta chain was captured by sequencing in a study of blood T cell repertoires in COVID-19. Clones were sequenced by immunoSEQ multiplex PCR, and TCRdb holds only the in-frame ones, with some missing. The table has around 81,000 clones, approximately 80% seen once. Germline CDR1 is SQVTM and CDR2 is ANQGSEA. The CDR3 totals 12 residues. V shed 5 bases and J shed 0 bases, with 8 bases lying between them. The sequence came from a human donor in a cohort sampled during active COVID-19. The V gene is TRBV29-1, the J gene TRBJ2-7, with D possibly being TRBD1 (6 bases). Input material: peripheral blood. This chain's CDR3 is CSVNRDSYEQYF. The CDR3, as DNA: TGCAGCGTTAACAGGGACTCCTACGAGCAGTACTTC.